This T cell receptor (beta chain) came from a study of blood T cell repertoires in COVID-19. Turning to the study itself: The United States, Italy and Spain supplied acute and convalescent COVID-19 samples. T cells, B-cell-depleted T cells, or PBMCs provided the cDNA or gDNA that served as material.

Followed over time, Seattle patients had been enrolled while infection was active. Original data processing: Reference gene primer amplification gave estimated nucleated cell counts. Sequencing used immunoSEQ multiplex PCR; TCRdb keeps in-frame clones, though not all of them. The DNA was the basis for D and trimming; V, J and clone size are from that table. The sample has tens of thousands of clones; over 70% are singletons. Germline V gene sequence: CDR1 KGHSH, CDR2 LQKENI. This CDR3 has 14 amino acids. V lost 1 base and J 4 bases, leaving 10 bases between the germline ends. V usage is TRBV18 and J usage is TRBJ1-1; D remains ambiguous. This TCR derives from a man aged 70 or older with COVID-19, enrolled during active disease. The sample taken for sequencing was peripheral blood. The CDR3 region is CASSPRSSSTEAFF. The CDR3 DNA reads TGTGCCAGCTCACCACGGAGCTCTAGCACTGAAGCTTTCTTT.